The source of this T cell receptor (beta chain) is a study of CD4 T cells in relation to SARS-CoV-2 and coronaviruses. Overall study: Convalescent patients were fewer than ten males and 4 females; two were Hispanic. Notes on the study in general: This crossreactivity analysis covered spike protein alone, no other viral proteins. Samples before the pandemic and after infection were not matched within any donor. In around 60% of donors, memory CD4+ clonotypes crossrecognized SARS-CoV-2 and at least one common cold coronavirus spike.

Trimming took off 4 bases at V and 4 bases at J, with 13 bases between the two ends. This CDR3 has 15 residues. Germline V gene sequence: CDR1 LGHDT, CDR2 YNNKEL (reference sequence). Comments on this clone: Antigen unknown.

Repertoires were generated with immunoSEQ multiplex PCR, while TCRdb's copy carries only in-frame clones and drops some. Among about 38,000 clones, 70% to 90% were seen once, and the ten largest hold about a tenth. Sequencing was carried out using memory CD4+ T cells from PBMCs. V is TRBV3-1 (or the pseudogene TRBV3-2) and J is TRBJ2-2; D possibly corresponds to TRBD2 (7 bases). This sequence was found in an adult with COVID-19. In nucleotides, the CDR3 is TGTGCCAGCAGCCTTGGGGGGGCGCGCACCGGGGAGCTGTTTTTT. The encoded protein is CASSLGGARTGELFF.